These 5 T cell receptor beta chains share one sample of origin, sequenced in a study of blood T cell repertoires in COVID-19. Generated by immunoSEQ multiplex PCR, the TCRdb table keeps only in-frame clones and is missing some. Of about 160,000 clones detected, about 80% appear once; the ten largest clones hold around 3.7%. The sequenced sample consisted of PBMCs or T cells enriched from blood (not recorded which). The source of these receptors is a woman aged 60-70 years who had recovered from COVID-19.

This clone turned up a few times. The chain links TRBV19 to TRBJ2-1; D perhaps matches TRBD1 (5 bases). The CDR3 is 14 amino acids. V lost 3 bases, J lost 6 bases, and 12 bases lay in between. CDR1 LNHDA and CDR2 SQIVND come from the germline V gene (reference sequence). This CDR3 reads CASSIPRASNEQFF. The CDR3 DNA follows: TGTGCCAGTAGTATCCCCAGGGCAAGCAATGAGCAGTTCTTC.

The rearrangement links TRBV12-3 or TRBV12-4 to TRBJ2-2, with D uncertain. The V gene lost 3 bases and the J gene lost 7 bases, with 9 bases spanning the gap. CDR3 length: 13 amino acids. As DNA, the CDR3 is TGTGCCAGCAGTTTGAGTCTCGGCGGGGAGCTGTTTTTT. Translating gives CASSLSLGGELFF.

This clone showed up just a few times. The chain couples TRBV7-2 to TRBJ1-2, with D uncertain. Trimming took off 4 bases at V and 2 bases at J, with 8 bases between the two ends. This CDR3 spans 13 amino acids. The germline V gene encodes CDR1 SGHTA and CDR2 FQGNSA. In DNA, the CDR3 is TGTGCCAGCAGCTCACAGATAAACTATGGCTACACCTTC. This gives the protein CASSSQINYGYTF.

The J gene is TRBJ1-5, the V gene TRBV7-4; D remains unclear. The CDR3 has 16 amino acids. Deletions cut 1 base from V and 2 bases from J, with 12 bases between. CDR1 is SGHVT and CDR2 is SQSDAQ in the germline V gene. The CDR3 loop reads CASSLGTAGRNQPQHF. CDR3 bases: TGTGCCAGCAGCTTAGGGACTGCTGGGCGCAATCAGCCCCAGCATTTT.

This chain connects TRBV30 to TRBJ1-2, with a weak D call TRBD1 (6 bases). Between the trimmed V and J ends, which lost 5 bases and 4 bases, there was a span of 14 bases. Germline V gene lookup returns CDR1 GTSNPN and CDR2 SVGIG (reference sequence). This CDR3 is built from 13 residues. The CDR3 nucleotides are TGTGCCTGGGCAGGGGACCTCCTCTATGGCTACACCTTC. This sequence encodes CAWAGDLLYGYTF.